Following are 11 T cell receptor beta chains from one sample sequenced in a study of tissue T cells after allogeneic stem cell transplantation. The time point is: mouse harvest day 14 after allogeneic transplant. Mouse grafts combined 10^7 T-cell-depleted bone marrow cells with 10^6 splenic CD5+ T cells. Clones were read by immunoSEQ multiplex PCR, and TCRdb kept only the in-frame ones, dropping some. The data contain 2,500 to 3,000 clones, about 42% of them singletons. The sample comprised gut tissue. Receptors were obtained from a female BALB/c mouse given C57BL/6 T cells with graft-versus-host disease after an allogeneic hematopoietic cell transplant.

This clone was seen more than once but under ten times. Mouse names are used for the genes. The read halts 1 residue ahead of the CDR3 end, with the missing end drawn from the germline J gene. The chain carries TRBV16 and TRBJ2-7; D is unresolved. Germline CDR1 is SGHSA and CDR2 is FRNQAP. CDR3 size: 14 residues. V lost 0 bases, J lost 1 base, and 7 bases lay in between. The part of the CDR3 DNA that was read is TGTGCAAGCAGCTTAGACGCAGTATCCTATGAACAGTAC. Protein sequence: CASSLDAVSYEQY. The entire CDR3 protein is CASSLDAVSYEQYF.

Details on this clone: Mouse gene names and germline throughout. Sequencing ends 1 residue short of the CDR3 end; the germline J gene provides the rest. The V gene is TRBV4, the J gene TRBJ1-1, with D perhaps matching TRBD1 (5 bases). From germline, CDR1 is LGHDT and CDR2 YNNKQL (reference sequence). Trimming shortened V by 6 bases and J by 5 bases, and 7 bases separated the two germline ends. The CDR3 contains 11 residues. The CDR3 bases that were read are TGTGCCAGCAGGAGACAGACAGAAGTCTTC. This sequence encodes CASRRQTEVF. In full, the CDR3 reads CASRRQTEVFF.

By frequency in the sample, this clone is large. Gene names and germline match the mouse. The sequenced fragment ends 1 residue before the CDR3 boundary, so the rest is inferred from the germline J gene. V and J are TRBV3 and TRBJ1-4; D gene ambiguous. Trimming took 0 bases from V and 0 from J, leaving 5 bases between them. Germline-derived CDR1 and CDR2 are SNHLY and FYNGKV (reference sequence). There are 15 residues in the CDR3. Incomplete CDR3 DNA: TGTGCCAGCAGCTTAGCGCATTTTTCCAACGAAAGATTATTT. Amino acid sequence: CASSLAHFSNERLF. Given in full, the CDR3 is CASSLAHFSNERLFF.

To note about this clone: Gene names follow the mouse nomenclature. CDR3 DNA, as far as it was read: TGTGCCAGCAGTCTCCAGGGGAACACCGGGCAGCTCTAC. Its translation is CASSLQGNTGQLY. The CDR3 in its entirety is CASSLQGNTGQLYF. The chain combines TRBV26 with TRBJ2-2; TRBD1 is a possible D gene (6 bases). The read is 1 residue too short to cover the CDR3 end, so that end is filled in from the germline J gene. V lost 3 bases and J 2 bases, leaving 7 bases between the germline ends. This CDR3 is 14 amino acids long. The germline CDR1 and CDR2 sequences are KGHPV and FQNQEV (reference sequence).

This clone is termed medium-sized (0.01 to 0.1%). Any gene name here is a mouse gene name. The read terminates 1 residue ahead of where the CDR3 ends, so the germline J gene completes it. This chain uses TRBV12-1 with TRBJ2-7; possibly TRBD1 for D (5 bases). Trimming cost V 2 bases and J 0 bases, with 7 bases left between them. The CDR3 extends over 13 amino acids. In germline, CDR1 is SGHSN, CDR2 HYEKVE. The DNA read from the CDR3 is TGTGCCAGCTCTCCGCAGGGCTCCTATGAACAGTAC. Protein: CASSPQGSYEQY. In full, the CDR3 is CASSPQGSYEQYF.

With regard to this clone: Mouse germline and gene names are used. The read comes to an end 1 residue before the CDR3 does, leaving the germline J gene to fill in the end. The chain carries TRBV13-1 and TRBJ2-1, with D maybe TRBD1 (5 bases). V lost 0 bases to trimming and J lost 3 bases, with 10 bases between them. CDR3 length: 15 amino acids. Germline V lookup: CDR1 NSHNY, CDR2 SYGAGN. The CDR3 DNA, read in part, is TGTGCCAGCAGTGATGACGGACAAATCTATGCTGAGCAGTTC. Amino acid sequence: CASSDDGQIYAEQF. The full CDR3 sequence reads CASSDDGQIYAEQFF.

A note on this clone: Germline and genes here are mouse. The read comes to an end 1 residue before the CDR3 does, leaving the germline J gene to fill in the end. The rearrangement uses TRBV24 and TRBJ2-7; 11 nucleotides agree with TRBD2. From germline, CDR1 is KGHTA and CDR2 FRNEEI. There are 14 residues in the CDR3. V lost 4 bases and J lost 4; bases outside the gene matches: 3. CDR3: CASSPGLGGYEQYF. The covered CDR3 bases are TGTGCCAGCAGTCCTGGACTGGGGGGTTATGAACAGTAC.

This clone was seen a handful of times. The gene symbols are mouse symbols. From the germline J gene comes the end of the CDR3, since the read stops 1 residue before it. This rearrangement joins TRBV20 to TRBJ2-3, with unresolved D. V was pared by 5 bases and J by 2 bases, with 5 bases between. Germline-derived CDR1 and CDR2 are GFQATS and STVNSAI. This CDR3 is built from 11 residues. The part of the CDR3 DNA that was read is TGTGGTGCTTACAATGCAGAAACGCTGTAT. Translation gives CGAYNAETLY. The whole CDR3 protein is CGAYNAETLYF.

A note on this clone: Germline and genes here are mouse. The read ends 1 residue before the CDR3 terminus; that terminus is restored from the germline J gene. The chain employs TRBV23 and TRBJ2-3; the tabulated D call, TRBD2, remains unverified against the DNA. This CDR3 has 13 residues. Germline CDR1 KGHTA, CDR2 FQNQQP. The CDR3 bases that were read are TGCTCCAGCAGTCAGGGGGGCCAGGAAACGCTGTAT. It specifies CSSSQGGQETLY. The CDR3 as a whole reads CSSSQGGQETLYF.

To note about this clone: Genes here carry mouse names. From the germline J gene comes the end of the CDR3, since the read stops 1 residue before it. The rearrangement uses TRBV12-2 and TRBJ2-2; possible D gene TRBD2, 5 bases. The V end lost 2 bases, the J end lost 5 bases, and 8 bases lay between the germline ends. This CDR3 has 13 residues. The germline V gene encodes CDR1 SGHLS and CDR2 HYDKME. The CDR3 bases that were read are TGTGCCAGCTCTCGGACTTCTACCGGGCAGCTCTAC. Protein: CASSRTSTGQLY. In full, the CDR3 is CASSRTSTGQLYF.

By share, this clone counts as medium-sized. Gene names refer to mouse genes. The read ends 1 residue before the CDR3 terminus; that terminus is restored from the germline J gene. The V and J genes are TRBV2 and TRBJ2-7; 12 nucleotides match TRBD2. V was clipped by 2 bases and J by 5 bases; unmatched bases: 4. Germline CDR1 and CDR2: LGHNA and YSYQKL. The CDR3 consists of 15 residues. Here the CDR3 reads CASSQPGLGGDEQYF. CDR3 DNA, as far as it was read: TGTGCCAGCAGCCAACCGGGACTGGGGGGTGATGAACAGTAC.